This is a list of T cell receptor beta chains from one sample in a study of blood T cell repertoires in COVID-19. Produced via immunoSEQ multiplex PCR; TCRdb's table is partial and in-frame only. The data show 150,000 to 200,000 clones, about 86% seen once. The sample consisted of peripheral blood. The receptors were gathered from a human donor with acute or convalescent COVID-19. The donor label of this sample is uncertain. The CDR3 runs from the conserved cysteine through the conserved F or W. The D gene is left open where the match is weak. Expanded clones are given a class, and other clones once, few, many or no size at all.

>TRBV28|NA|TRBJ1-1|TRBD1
TGTGCCAGCAGTGGGGAAAGGGACAGGGGGTCTGAAGCTTTCTTT
CASSGERDRGSEAFF
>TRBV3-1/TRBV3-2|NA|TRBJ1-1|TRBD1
TGTGCCAGCAGCCAAGATTCAGGGGGCCGCGAAGCTTTCTTT
CASSQDSGGREAFF
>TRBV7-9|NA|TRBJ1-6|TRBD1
TGTGCCAGCAGTCCATGGGGACAGGGTGGTTCACCCCTCCACTTT
CASSPWGQGGSPLHF
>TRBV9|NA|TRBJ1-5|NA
TGTGCCAGCTCCCAGGGGACATCGCATCAGCCCCAGCATTTT
CASSQGTSHQPQHF
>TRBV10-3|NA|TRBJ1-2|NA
TGTGCCATCAGTGAGGATGCCAGGGGATACTATGGCTACACCTTC
CAISEDARGYYGYTF
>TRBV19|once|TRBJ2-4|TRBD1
TGTGCCAGTAGTGCGGACAGGGCCTGGGGCATTCAGTACTTC
CASSADRAWGIQYF
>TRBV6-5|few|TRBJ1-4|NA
TGTGCCAGCGCCCTGGGGGCGTCTGGTGAAAAACTGTTTTTT
CASALGASGEKLFF
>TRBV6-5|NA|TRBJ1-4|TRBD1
TGTGCCAGCAGAGGAGGACAGGGGTACAATGAAAAACTGTTTTTT
CASRGGQGYNEKLFF
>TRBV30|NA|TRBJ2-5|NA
TGTGCCTGGAAACAAGGGGGTGGAGAGACCCAGTACTTC
CAWKQGGGETQYF
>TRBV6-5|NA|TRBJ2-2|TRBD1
TGTGCCAGCAGTTCGACAGGGGGCCCCGGGGAGCTGTTTTTT
CASSSTGGPGELFF
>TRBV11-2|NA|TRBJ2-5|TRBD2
TGTGCCAGCAGCAAACGCCCTACTAGCGGGGCTTACCAAGAGACCCAGTACTTC
CASSKRPTSGAYQETQYF
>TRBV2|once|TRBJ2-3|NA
TGTGCCAGCAGTGAAGCGCACGGGGTCGGCACAGATACGCAGTATTTT
CASSEAHGVGTDTQYF
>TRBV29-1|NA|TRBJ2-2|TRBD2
TGCAGCGTTGAAATTTTAGCGGGGGCGGGAACCGGGGAGCTGTTTTTT
CSVEILAGAGTGELFF
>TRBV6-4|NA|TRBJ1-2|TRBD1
TGTGCCATCAAGATCCCGGACAGGGATTATGGCTACACCTTC
CAIKIPDRDYGYTF
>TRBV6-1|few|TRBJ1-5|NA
TGTGCCAGCAGTGAAGAGATTGGGAGGAATCAGCCCCAGCATTTT
CASSEEIGRNQPQHF
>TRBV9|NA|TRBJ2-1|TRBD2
TGTGCCAGCAGCGCCGATCAGGGGACTAGCCTCTACAATGAGCAGTTCTTC
CASSADQGTSLYNEQFF
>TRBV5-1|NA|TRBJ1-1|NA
TGCGCCAGCAGCTTGGGACCGGGGAACACTGAAGCTTTCTTT
CASSLGPGNTEAFF
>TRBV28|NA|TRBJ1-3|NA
TGTGCCAGCAGCCCCCGGCTCGGGGGAAACACCATATATTTT
CASSPRLGGNTIYF
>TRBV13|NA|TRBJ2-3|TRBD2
TGTGCCACCTCCATGACTAGCGGGATCTTCTACACAGATACGCAGTATTTT
CATSMTSGIFYTDTQYF
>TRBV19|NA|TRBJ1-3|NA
TGTGCCAGTAGCCAGGCTGGGCATTTGAGAAACACCATATATTTT
CASSQAGHLRNTIYF
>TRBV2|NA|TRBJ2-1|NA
TGTGCCAGCAGTCTAATAGGGGCGCTTGGGTCCTACAATGAGCAGTTCTTC
CASSLIGALGSYNEQFF
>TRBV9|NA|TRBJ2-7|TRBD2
TGTGCCAGCAGCTCTGGGGGGGGAGCAGGGCACGAGCAGTACTTC
CASSSGGGAGHEQYF
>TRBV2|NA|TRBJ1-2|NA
TGTGCCAGCACAGGGTTGTTCTACACCTTC
CASTGLFYTF
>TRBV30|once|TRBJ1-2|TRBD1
TGTGCCTGGAGTCGGGGACAGGGATACTATGGCTACACCTTC
CAWSRGQGYYGYTF
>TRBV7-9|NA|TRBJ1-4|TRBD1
TGTGCCAGCAGCTTGACAGGGGGCGGAGAAAAACTGTTTTTT
CASSLTGGGEKLFF
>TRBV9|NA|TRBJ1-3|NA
TGTGCCAGCAGCGTATTCTCCGAAGTCGGCTCTGGAAACACCATATATTTT
CASSVFSEVGSGNTIYF
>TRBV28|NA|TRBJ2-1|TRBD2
TGTGCCAGCAGTTCTACCCCAGCGGGAGACTCCTACAATGAGCAGTTCTTC
CASSSTPAGDSYNEQFF
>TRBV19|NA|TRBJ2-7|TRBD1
TGTGCCAGTAGTCAGTCTGGGACAGGGTCCTACGAGCAGTACTTC
CASSQSGTGSYEQYF
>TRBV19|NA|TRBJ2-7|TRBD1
TGTGCCAGTGCGCCGGGACAGCATTCCTACGAGCAGTACTTC
CASAPGQHSYEQYF
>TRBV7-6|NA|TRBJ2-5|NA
TGTGCCAGCAGCTTAGCCAGTCAAGAGACCCAGTACTTC
CASSLASQETQYF
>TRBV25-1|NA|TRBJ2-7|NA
TGTGCCAGCAGTGAGAGGAGGGGCCCGGGGGAGCAGTACTTC
CASSERRGPGEQYF
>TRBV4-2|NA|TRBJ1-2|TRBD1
TGTGCCAGCAGCCCCACTCCGGGACAGGGGAACTATGGCTACACCTTC
CASSPTPGQGNYGYTF
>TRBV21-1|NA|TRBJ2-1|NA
TGTGCCAGCAGCAAAGAGAAGGACAGGGGGCAGAGTGAGCAGTTCTTC
CASSKEKDRGQSEQFF
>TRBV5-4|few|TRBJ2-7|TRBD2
TGTGCCAGCAGCCACGGGACTAGCGGGCGAGGCTCCTACGAGCAGTACTTC
CASSHGTSGRGSYEQYF
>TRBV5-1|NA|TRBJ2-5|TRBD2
TGCGCCAGCAGCGATGGACTAGCTCGAGAGACCCAGTACTTC
CASSDGLARETQYF
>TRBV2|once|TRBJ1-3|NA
TGTGCCAGCAGTGAGAACAGGGTGGTAGGAAACACCATATATTTT
CASSENRVVGNTIYF
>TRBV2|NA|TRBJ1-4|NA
TGTGCCAGCAGTGAAACCGGGACGGGAGATGAAAAACTGTTTTTT
CASSETGTGDEKLFF
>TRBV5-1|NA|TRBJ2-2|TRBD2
TGCGCCAGCAGCTTGGCACTAGCGGGCAACACCGGGGAGCTGTTTTTT
CASSLALAGNTGELFF
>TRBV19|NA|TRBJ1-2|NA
TGTGCCAGTAGTATGGAGGGGAGAGGCTATGGCTACACCTTC
CASSMEGRGYGYTF
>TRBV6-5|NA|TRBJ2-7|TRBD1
TGTGCCAGCAGTAGACAGGGGCACGAGCAGTACTTC
CASSRQGHEQYF
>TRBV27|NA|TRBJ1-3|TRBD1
TGTGCCAGCAGTCCCAGGACAGGGAGAGGCTCTGGAAACACCATATATTTT
CASSPRTGRGSGNTIYF
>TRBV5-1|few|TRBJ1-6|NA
TGCGCCAGCAGCTTGGGGAGTCAGATTAATTCACCCCTCCACTTT
CASSLGSQINSPLHF
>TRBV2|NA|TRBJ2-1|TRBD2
TGTGCCAGCAGTGTAATAGCGGGGGGGACCTACAATGAGCAGTTCTTC
CASSVIAGGTYNEQFF
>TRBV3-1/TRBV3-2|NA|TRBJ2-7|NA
TGTGCCAGCAGCCAAGATTCTAGGGGGCAGTACTTC
CASSQDSRGQYF
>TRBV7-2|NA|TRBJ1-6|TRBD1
TGTGCCAGCAGCTTAGGGACAGGGGGATCACCCCTCCACTTT
CASSLGTGGSPLHF
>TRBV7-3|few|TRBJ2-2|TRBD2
TGTGCCAGCAGCGCCAGGACTAGCGGTATCCCGAACACCGGGGAGCTGTTTTTT
CASSARTSGIPNTGELFF
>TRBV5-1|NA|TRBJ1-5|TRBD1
TGCGCCAGCAGCCCGGGACAGGGCTATCAGCCCCAGCATTTT
CASSPGQGYQPQHF
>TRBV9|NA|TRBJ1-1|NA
TGTGCCAGCAGCGCAGGTCGCGGGCCAAAGAACACTGAAGCTTTCTTT
CASSAGRGPKNTEAFF
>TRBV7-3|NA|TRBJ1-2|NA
TGTGCCAGCAGCTTAAATGGCGGAACCAACTATGGCTACACCTTC
CASSLNGGTNYGYTF
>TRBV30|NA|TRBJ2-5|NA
TGTGCCTGGAGTTCGGGATCGGGGAGACAAGAGACCCAGTACTTC
CAWSSGSGRQETQYF
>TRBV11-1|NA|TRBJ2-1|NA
TGTGCCAGCAGCCGCACAGGGAGCTCCTACAATGAGCAGTTCTTC
CASSRTGSSYNEQFF
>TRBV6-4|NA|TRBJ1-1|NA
TGTGCCAGCAGTGAGGCCAGGAACACTGAAGCTTTCTTT
CASSEARNTEAFF
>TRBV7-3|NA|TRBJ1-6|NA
TGTGCCAGCAGCTTAACTGGGGGGGCGGTGTCACCCCTCCACTTT
CASSLTGGAVSPLHF
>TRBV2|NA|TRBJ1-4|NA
TGTGCCAGCGGGGGAGGGGTAGCAACTAATGAAAAACTGTTTTTT
CASGGGVATNEKLFF
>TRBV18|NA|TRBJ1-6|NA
TGTGCCAGCTCACCACTGTCCGGGGGGGACAATTCACCCCTCCACTTT
CASSPLSGGDNSPLHF
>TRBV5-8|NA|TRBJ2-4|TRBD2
TGTGCCAGCAGCTTAGGGACGGGAGGGGGGCGCGACATTCAGTACTTC
CASSLGTGGGRDIQYF
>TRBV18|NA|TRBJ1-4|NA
TGTGCCAGCTCTGAGACAGGCACTAATGAAAAACTGTTTTTT
CASSETGTNEKLFF
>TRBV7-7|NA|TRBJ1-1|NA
TGTGCCAGCAGCTTAACTCTTAACACTGAAGCTTTCTTT
CASSLTLNTEAFF
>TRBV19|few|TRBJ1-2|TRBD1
TGTGCCAGTAGTACCGGGACAGGGGGCGCGAACTATGGCTACACCTTC
CASSTGTGGANYGYTF